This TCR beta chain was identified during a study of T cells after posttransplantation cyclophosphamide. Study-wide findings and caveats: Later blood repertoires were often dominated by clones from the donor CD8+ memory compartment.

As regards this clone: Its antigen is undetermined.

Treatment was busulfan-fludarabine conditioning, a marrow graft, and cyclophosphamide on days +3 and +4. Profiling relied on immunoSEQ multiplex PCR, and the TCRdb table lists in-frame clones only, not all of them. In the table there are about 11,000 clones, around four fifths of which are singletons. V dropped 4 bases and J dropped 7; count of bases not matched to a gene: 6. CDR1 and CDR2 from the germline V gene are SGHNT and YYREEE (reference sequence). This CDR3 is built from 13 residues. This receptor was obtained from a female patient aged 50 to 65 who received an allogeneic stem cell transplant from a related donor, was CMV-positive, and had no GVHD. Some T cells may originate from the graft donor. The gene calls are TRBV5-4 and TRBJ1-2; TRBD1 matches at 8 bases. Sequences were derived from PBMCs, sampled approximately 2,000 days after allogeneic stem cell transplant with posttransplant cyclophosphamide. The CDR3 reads CASSQDRDAGYTF. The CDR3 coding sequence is TGTGCCAGCAGCCAGGACAGGGACGCTGGCTACACCTTC.